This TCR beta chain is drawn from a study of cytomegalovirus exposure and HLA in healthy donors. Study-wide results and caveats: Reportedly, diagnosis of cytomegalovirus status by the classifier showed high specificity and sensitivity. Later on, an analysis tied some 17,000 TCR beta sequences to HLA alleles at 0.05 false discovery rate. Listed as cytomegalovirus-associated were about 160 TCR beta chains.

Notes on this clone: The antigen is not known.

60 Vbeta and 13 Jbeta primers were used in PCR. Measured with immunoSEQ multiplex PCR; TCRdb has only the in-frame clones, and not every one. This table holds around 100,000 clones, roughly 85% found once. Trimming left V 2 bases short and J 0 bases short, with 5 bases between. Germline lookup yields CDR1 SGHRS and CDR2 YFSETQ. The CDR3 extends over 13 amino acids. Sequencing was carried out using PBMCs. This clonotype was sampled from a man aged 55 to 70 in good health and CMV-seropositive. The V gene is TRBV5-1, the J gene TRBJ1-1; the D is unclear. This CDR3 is CASSFRLNTEAFF. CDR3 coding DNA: TGCGCCAGCAGCTTCAGGCTGAACACTGAAGCTTTCTTT.